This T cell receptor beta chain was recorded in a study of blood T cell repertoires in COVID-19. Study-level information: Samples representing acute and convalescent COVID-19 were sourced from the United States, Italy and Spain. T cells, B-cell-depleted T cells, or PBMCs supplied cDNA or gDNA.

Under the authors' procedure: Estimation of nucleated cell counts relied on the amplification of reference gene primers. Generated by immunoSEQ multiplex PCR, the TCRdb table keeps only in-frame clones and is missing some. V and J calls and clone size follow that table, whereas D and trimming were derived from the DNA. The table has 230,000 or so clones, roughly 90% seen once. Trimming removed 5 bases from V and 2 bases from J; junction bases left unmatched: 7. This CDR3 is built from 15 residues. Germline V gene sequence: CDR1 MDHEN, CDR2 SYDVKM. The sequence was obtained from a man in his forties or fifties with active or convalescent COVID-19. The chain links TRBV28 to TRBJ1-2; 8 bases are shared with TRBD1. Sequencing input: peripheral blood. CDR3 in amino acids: CASSQPGGRNYGYTF. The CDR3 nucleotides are TGTGCCAGCAGTCAACCAGGGGGCAGAAACTATGGCTACACCTTC.